The present T cell receptor beta chain was sequenced within a study of metastatic and nonmetastatic thyroid tumors. Across the study: The authors compared repertoires across blood and tumor or nodule tissue from malignant and benign thyroid patients. Notes on the study in general: Benign nodules were reported to have significantly lower TCR beta diversity than malignant thyroid tumors, in blood and tumor.

There are many counts of this clone. The antigen is undetermined. Original handling: Variation in CDR3 across clinicopathological groups served as the basis for constructing a distant-metastasis classifier in papillary thyroid cancer. TCRdb ran MiXCR on the PCR reads. TCRdb, not the authors, supplied the V and J calls. This table holds about 93,000 clones, roughly 12% found once. Prior to thyroid surgery, none of the patients had received any treatment. This TCR came from a female donor with papillary thyroid cancer or a benign thyroid nodule (not recorded which). Some clones in this sample may be carry-over from other donors' samples. The sequenced sample was blood.

Written as DNA, the CDR3 is TGTGCCAGCAGTCCGCGCAGTCCTCGGTATGGCTACACCTTC. It translates to CASSPRSPRYGYTF. V and J are TRBV12-3 or TRBV12-4 and TRBJ1-2; D is undetermined. This CDR3 has 14 amino acids. The V and J ends lost 5 bases and 5 bases respectively, with 15 bases between them.